This T cell receptor (beta chain) emerged from a study of cytomegalovirus exposure and HLA in healthy donors. Study observations and caveats: Reportedly, fewer N-insertions than the 666-donor mean appeared in an Asian-associated ancestry cluster in a later analysis.

Both 60 Vbeta primers and 13 Jbeta primers went into the PCR. Method: immunoSEQ multiplex PCR; TCRdb's copy keeps in-frame clones and lacks some. The table lists 100,000 to 150,000 clones, over 75% of them singletons. This clone was seen a few times. Its specificity is unknown. The CDR3 totals 14 residues. Per germline, CDR1 LGHNA and CDR2 YNFKEQ. V shed 4 bases and J 3 bases; nucleotides not matched to a gene: 4. Sequenced sample: PBMCs. The receptor was isolated from a young woman in good health and CMV-seronegative. This chain links TRBV4-2 with TRBJ2-3, with TRBD1 matching 7 bases. The CDR3 sequence: CASSLGQETDTQYF. The CDR3 DNA is TGTGCCAGCAGCCTTGGACAGGAGACAGATACGCAGTATTTT.